Listed below are T cell receptor beta chains from one sample, sequenced in a study of control samples from healthy donors and cancer patients. Using immunoSEQ multiplex PCR, the repertoire was profiled, and TCRdb retains in-frame clones only, with some absent. The sample consists of about 100,000 clones, more than 75% of them appearing once. Sequenced input: blood. Receptor source: a woman in her 50s in good health. Both conserved end residues are part of each CDR3. Clone sizes are given selectively: once, few, many, or a class where the clone is expanded.

>.|TRBJ2-1|TRBV2
CASSETYTSYNEQFF
>.|TRBJ2-1|TRBV7-6
CASNDYTFPQIAGALWLNEQFF
>once|TRBJ2-2|TRBV10-2
CASSESIGRAGELFF
>.|TRBJ2-3|TRBV9
CASSPRLWGTQYF
>.|TRBJ2-5|TRBV5-1
CASSRADRGHETQYF
>.|TRBJ2-3|TRBV11-2
CASSSPSTSGARGTQYF
>.|TRBJ1-5|TRBV7-9
CASSPPVNPQHF
>once|TRBJ1-1|TRBV11-2
CASSLGIWLGTEAFF
>.|TRBJ2-5|TRBV11-2
CASFGRGVGEMTGQETQYF
>.|TRBJ2-7|TRBV7-2
CASSWTSPYEQYF
>.|TRBJ1-2|TRBV6-1
CASSERPTTGNYGYTF
>.|TRBJ2-3|TRBV11-2
CASSFFSDTQYF
>.|TRBJ2-1|TRBV23-1
CASSTQTPTRVMASGKSSYNEQFF
>.|TRBJ2-1|TRBV24-1
CATVNGRGNEQFF
>.|TRBJ1-3|TRBV6-1
CASSEAGDRGRDTIYF
>.|TRBJ2-5|TRBV13
CASSLSETQYF
>.|TRBJ2-5|TRBV30
CAWSWSGGALETQYF
>.|TRBJ2-5|TRBV20-1
CSASSREGQETQYF
>.|TRBJ1-1|TRBV6-2/TRBV6-3
CASSAGYTEAFF
>.|TRBJ1-1|TRBV9
CASEGGMNTEAFF
>.|TRBJ1-6|TRBV27
CAPVSGAYNSPLHF
>.|TRBJ1-2|TRBV24-1
CARNERDRGRVYGYTF
>.|TRBJ2-7|TRBV7-9
CASSPPVRTGKNRYEQYF
>.|TRBJ1-5|TRBV5-1
CASSSGDSSWQPQHF
>.|TRBJ2-3|TRBV6-5
CASRRLAESDTQYF
>.|TRBJ1-4|TRBV4-3
CASSQVGTPWGEKLFF
>once|TRBJ1-5|TRBV6-2/TRBV6-3
CASSGTGGQPQHF
>.|TRBJ1-6|TRBV7-9
CASTRGVAYNSPLHF
>.|TRBJ2-5|TRBV7-2
CASSSNDRAWETQYF
>.|TRBJ2-5|TRBV29-1
CSVERTGQETQYF
>.|TRBJ2-5|TRBV2
CASSGVAGQETQYF
>once|TRBJ1-6|TRBV9
CASSVGGGAPLHF
>.|TRBJ2-7|TRBV15
CATSSGEGWDEQYF
>.|TRBJ1-2|TRBV14
CASSHLTGRILDGYTF
>.|TRBJ1-4|TRBV29-1
CSVSPGQGISEKLFF
>.|TRBJ1-6|TRBV4-1
CASSQDRSDKGSYNSPLHF
>few|TRBJ1-1|TRBV4-3
CASSQDPSTEAFF
>.|TRBJ2-1|TRBV19
CASTQPSLGRVNNEQFF
>once|TRBJ2-5|TRBV9
CASSVARGETQYF
>.|TRBJ2-1|TRBV4-1
CASSQDAGGYYNEQFF
>.|TRBJ2-1|TRBV6-4
CASSETPGGGPYNEQFF
>.|TRBJ2-2|TRBV3-1/TRBV3-2
CASSHNTGELFF
>.|TRBJ2-5|TRBV10-3
CAISEPEGQGTRTQYF
>.|TRBJ2-7|TRBV5-1
CASSWKGDEQYF
>.|TRBJ2-1|TRBV30
CAWSGGLAGGTVSYNEQFF
>.|TRBJ2-5|TRBV10-3
CAISAQETQYF
>.|TRBJ1-2|TRBV30
CAWSAARVRRGYTF